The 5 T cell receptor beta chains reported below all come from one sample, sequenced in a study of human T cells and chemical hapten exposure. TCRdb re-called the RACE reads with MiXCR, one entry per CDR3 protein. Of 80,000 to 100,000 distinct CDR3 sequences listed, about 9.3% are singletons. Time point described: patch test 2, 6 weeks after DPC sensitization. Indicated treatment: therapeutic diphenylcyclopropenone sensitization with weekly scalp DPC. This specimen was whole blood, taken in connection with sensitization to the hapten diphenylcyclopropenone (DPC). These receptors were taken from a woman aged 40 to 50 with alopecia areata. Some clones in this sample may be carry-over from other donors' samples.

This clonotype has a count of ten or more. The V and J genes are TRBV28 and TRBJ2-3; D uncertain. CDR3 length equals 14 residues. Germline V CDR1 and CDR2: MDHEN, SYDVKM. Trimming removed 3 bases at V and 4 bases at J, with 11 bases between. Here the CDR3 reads CASSFVSRSDTQYF. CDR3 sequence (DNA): TGTGCCAGCAGTTTTGTATCTCGGTCAGATACGCAGTATTTT. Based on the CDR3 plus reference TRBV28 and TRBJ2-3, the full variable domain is DVKVTQSSRYLVKRTGEKVFLECVQDMDHENMFWYRQDPGLGLRLIYFSYDVKMKEKGDIPEGYSVSREKKERFSLILESASTNQTSMYLCASSFVSRSDTQYFGPGTRLTVL.

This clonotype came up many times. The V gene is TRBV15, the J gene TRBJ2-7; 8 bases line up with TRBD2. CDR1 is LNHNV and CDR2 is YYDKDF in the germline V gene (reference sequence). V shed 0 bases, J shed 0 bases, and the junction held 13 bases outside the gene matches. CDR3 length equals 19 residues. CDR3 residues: CATSREGGRQREPSYEQYF. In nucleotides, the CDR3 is TGTGCCACCAGCAGAGAAGGGGGGAGGCAGCGGGAGCCCTCCTACGAGCAGTACTTC.

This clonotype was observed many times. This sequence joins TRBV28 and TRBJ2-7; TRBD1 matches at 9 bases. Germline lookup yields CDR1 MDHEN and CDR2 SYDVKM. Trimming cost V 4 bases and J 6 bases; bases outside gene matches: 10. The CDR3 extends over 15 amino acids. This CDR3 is CASSSAGTGTAEQYF. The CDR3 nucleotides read TGTGCCAGCAGTTCCGCCGGGACAGGGACCGCCGAGCAGTACTTC.

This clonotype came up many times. The CDR3 loop is CASRRLAGSSYNEQFF. CDR3 sequence (DNA): TGTGCCAGCAGGAGACTAGCGGGGAGCTCCTACAATGAGCAGTTCTTC. J is TRBJ2-1 and V is TRBV7-2, with 11 bases fitting TRBD2. The germline V gene encodes CDR1 SGHTA and CDR2 FQGNSA. The CDR3 has 16 residues. The V and J ends lost 6 bases and 0 bases, in that order; junction bases with no gene match: 4.

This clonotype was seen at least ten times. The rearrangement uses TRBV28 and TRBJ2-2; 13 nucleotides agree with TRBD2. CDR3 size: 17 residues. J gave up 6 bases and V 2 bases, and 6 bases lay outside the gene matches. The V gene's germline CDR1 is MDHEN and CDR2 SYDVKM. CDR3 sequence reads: CASSLGRTSGGPGELFF. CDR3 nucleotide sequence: TGTGCCAGCAGTTTAGGTCGGACTAGCGGGGGACCCGGGGAGCTGTTTTTT.